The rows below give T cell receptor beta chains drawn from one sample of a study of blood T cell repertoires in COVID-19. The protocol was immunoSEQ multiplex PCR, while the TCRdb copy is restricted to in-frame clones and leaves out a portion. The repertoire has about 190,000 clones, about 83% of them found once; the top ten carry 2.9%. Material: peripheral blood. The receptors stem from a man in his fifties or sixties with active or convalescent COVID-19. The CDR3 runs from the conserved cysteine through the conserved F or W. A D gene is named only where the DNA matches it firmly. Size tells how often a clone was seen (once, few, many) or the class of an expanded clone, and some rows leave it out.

CDR3 protein: CASSLGQGTINTGELFF
CDR3 DNA: TGTGCCAGCAGCCTAGGACAGGGGACGATTAACACCGGGGAGCTGTTTTTT
clone size: -
J gene: TRBJ2-2
CDR3 length: 17
V gene: TRBV11-3
D gene: TRBD1

CDR3 protein: CASSLGGMNTEAFF
CDR3 DNA: TGTGCCAGTAGTCTCGGGGGTATGAACACTGAAGCTTTCTTT
clone size: -
J gene: TRBJ1-1
CDR3 length: 14
V gene: TRBV28
D gene: -

CDR3 protein: CASSYGGVNQPQHF
CDR3 DNA: TGTGCCAGCAGTTACGGGGGGGTCAATCAGCCCCAGCATTTT
clone size: -
J gene: TRBJ1-5
CDR3 length: 14
V gene: TRBV6-2/TRBV6-3
D gene: -

CDR3 protein: CASSLGGQGREPQHF
CDR3 DNA: TGCGCCAGCAGCTTGGGGGGACAGGGTCGTGAGCCCCAGCATTTT
clone size: -
J gene: TRBJ1-5
CDR3 length: 15
V gene: TRBV5-1
D gene: TRBD1

CDR3 protein: CAPLTGVVQKLFF
CDR3 DNA: TGTGCCCCCCTAACAGGGGTGGTACAAAAACTGTTTTTT
clone size: -
J gene: TRBJ1-4
CDR3 length: 13
V gene: TRBV24-1
D gene: TRBD1

CDR3 protein: CASSPLSGGSHEQFF
CDR3 DNA: TGTGCCAGCAGCCCACTCAGCGGGGGGAGCCATGAGCAGTTCTTC
clone size: -
J gene: TRBJ2-1
CDR3 length: 15
V gene: TRBV3-1/TRBV3-2
D gene: TRBD2

CDR3 protein: CAISGGNQPQHF
CDR3 DNA: TGTGCCATCAGTGGCGGCAATCAGCCCCAGCATTTT
clone size: -
J gene: TRBJ1-5
CDR3 length: 12
V gene: TRBV10-3
D gene: -

CDR3 protein: CASSLSPGQGSQVRYF
CDR3 DNA: TGTGCCAGCAGCTTATCCCCGGGACAGGGTAGTCAAGTCAGGTATTTT
clone size: -
J gene: TRBJ2-3
CDR3 length: 16
V gene: TRBV7-9
D gene: TRBD1

CDR3 protein: CASSERLAGFTDTQYF
CDR3 DNA: TGTGCCAGCAGCGAAAGACTAGCGGGCTTCACAGATACGCAGTATTTT
clone size: -
J gene: TRBJ2-3
CDR3 length: 16
V gene: TRBV9
D gene: TRBD2

CDR3 protein: CASTEQSSNQPQHF
CDR3 DNA: TGTGCCAGTACTGAACAGAGTAGCAATCAGCCCCAGCATTTT
clone size: -
J gene: TRBJ1-5
CDR3 length: 14
V gene: TRBV19
D gene: -

CDR3 protein: CASSPPSARDNEQFF
CDR3 DNA: TGTGCCAGCTCACCCCCTAGCGCCCGGGACAATGAGCAGTTCTTC
clone size: -
J gene: TRBJ2-1
CDR3 length: 15
V gene: TRBV18
D gene: -

CDR3 protein: CASSQLAGATYEQYF
CDR3 DNA: TGCGCCAGCAGCCAACTAGCGGGAGCGACCTACGAGCAGTACTTC
clone size: -
J gene: TRBJ2-7
CDR3 length: 15
V gene: TRBV4-1
D gene: TRBD2

CDR3 protein: CASSRTGTSGYEQYF
CDR3 DNA: TGTGCCAGCAGCAGAACCGGGACTAGCGGATACGAGCAGTACTTC
clone size: -
J gene: TRBJ2-7
CDR3 length: 15
V gene: TRBV21-1
D gene: -

CDR3 protein: CATSDSSFAGEWNEQFF
CDR3 DNA: TGTGCCACCAGTGACTCCTCTTTCGCGGGAGAGTGGAATGAGCAGTTCTTC
clone size: -
J gene: TRBJ2-1
CDR3 length: 17
V gene: TRBV24-1
D gene: TRBD2

CDR3 protein: CAITRGGGAGELFF
CDR3 DNA: TGTGCCATCACGCGGGGCGGGGGAGCCGGGGAGCTGTTTTTT
clone size: -
J gene: TRBJ2-2
CDR3 length: 14
V gene: TRBV7-9
D gene: TRBD2

CDR3 protein: CASNKQEYTDTQYF
CDR3 DNA: TGTGCCAGCAACAAACAGGAGTACACAGATACGCAGTATTTT
clone size: -
J gene: TRBJ2-3
CDR3 length: 14
V gene: TRBV5-4
D gene: -

CDR3 protein: CAISEFGAVTGTDTQYF
CDR3 DNA: TGTGCCATCAGTGAGTTCGGAGCGGTCACGGGCACAGATACGCAGTATTTT
clone size: -
J gene: TRBJ2-3
CDR3 length: 17
V gene: TRBV10-3
D gene: -

CDR3 protein: CASSTDRDLPYEQYF
CDR3 DNA: TGTGCCAGCAGCACCGACAGGGACTTACCCTACGAGCAGTACTTC
clone size: many
J gene: TRBJ2-7
CDR3 length: 15
V gene: TRBV5-4
D gene: -

CDR3 protein: CASSLGGSSGTSYNEQFF
CDR3 DNA: TGCGCCAGCAGCTTGGGGGGGTCAAGCGGGACCTCCTACAATGAGCAGTTCTTC
clone size: -
J gene: TRBJ2-1
CDR3 length: 18
V gene: TRBV5-1
D gene: TRBD2

CDR3 protein: CASREGTGINTQYF
CDR3 DNA: TGTGCCAGCAGGGAAGGGACAGGGATCAATACGCAGTATTTT
clone size: -
J gene: TRBJ2-3
CDR3 length: 14
V gene: TRBV2
D gene: TRBD1

CDR3 protein: CASSQERGIISPLHF
CDR3 DNA: TGTGCCAGCAGCCAAGAAAGGGGGATCATATCACCCCTCCACTTT
clone size: -
J gene: TRBJ1-6
CDR3 length: 15
V gene: TRBV14
D gene: -

CDR3 protein: CASSMRGGVSYEQYF
CDR3 DNA: TGTGCCAGTAGTATGAGAGGGGGCGTCTCCTACGAGCAGTACTTC
clone size: -
J gene: TRBJ2-7
CDR3 length: 15
V gene: TRBV19
D gene: TRBD1

CDR3 protein: CASSQRSLTGGLTQYF
CDR3 DNA: TGCGCCAGCAGCCAACGTAGTCTAACGGGTGGACTTACGCAGTATTTT
clone size: -
J gene: TRBJ2-3
CDR3 length: 16
V gene: TRBV4-1
D gene: -

CDR3 protein: CSASFRDRVYEQYF
CDR3 DNA: TGCAGTGCTAGTTTCCGGGACAGGGTCTACGAGCAGTACTTC
clone size: -
J gene: TRBJ2-7
CDR3 length: 14
V gene: TRBV20-1
D gene: TRBD1

CDR3 protein: CASGGDRRSPLHF
CDR3 DNA: TGTGCCAGCGGGGGGGATAGGCGGTCACCCCTCCACTTT
clone size: -
J gene: TRBJ1-6
CDR3 length: 13
V gene: TRBV6-5
D gene: -

CDR3 protein: CASSERSFYTF
CDR3 DNA: TGTGCCAGCAGTGAGCGTTCTTTCTACACCTTC
clone size: -
J gene: TRBJ1-2
CDR3 length: 11
V gene: TRBV2
D gene: -

CDR3 protein: CASSYSTSTGEDTQYF
CDR3 DNA: TGTGCCAGCAGTTACTCGACAAGCACGGGGGAAGATACGCAGTATTTT
clone size: -
J gene: TRBJ2-3
CDR3 length: 16
V gene: TRBV6-5
D gene: -

CDR3 protein: CASSVARTNTEAFF
CDR3 DNA: TGCGCCAGCAGTGTGGCCAGGACTAACACTGAAGCTTTCTTT
clone size: many
J gene: TRBJ1-1
CDR3 length: 14
V gene: TRBV10-1
D gene: -

CDR3 protein: CASSQDFEVADSYNEQFF
CDR3 DNA: TGCGCCAGCAGCCAAGATTTCGAGGTAGCGGACTCCTACAATGAGCAGTTCTTC
clone size: many
J gene: TRBJ2-1
CDR3 length: 18
V gene: TRBV4-1
D gene: -

CDR3 protein: CASSLISRQEGTANYGYTF
CDR3 DNA: TGCGCCAGCAGCTTGATATCCCGACAAGAGGGGACTGCTAACTATGGCTACACCTTC
clone size: -
J gene: TRBJ1-2
CDR3 length: 19
V gene: TRBV5-1
D gene: -

CDR3 protein: CASSLSSGGYNEQFF
CDR3 DNA: TGTGCCAGCAGCTTATCTAGCGGGGGCTACAATGAGCAGTTCTTC
clone size: once
J gene: TRBJ2-1
CDR3 length: 15
V gene: TRBV7-3
D gene: TRBD2